The clone carrying this TCR beta chain has a count of ten or more. This specimen comes from a study of low-dose radiotherapy and immunotherapy resistance in tumors. Whole-study context: A total of 13 Gy over 26 weeks was given to Cohort 2 as 1 Gy per fraction every two weeks.

This CDR3 has 16 amino acids. The germline gives CDR1 SGHTA, CDR2 FQGNSA. Germline trimming cut 2 bases from V and 3 bases from J; bases unmatched to any gene: 6. Time point specified: after trial treatment. Described treatment: LDRT plus nivolumab, ipilimumab, low-dose cyclophosphamide and aspirin (RACIN trial). Along with nivolumab and ipilimumab, donors received aspirin, low-dose cyclophosphamide and low-dose radiotherapy. Gene-specific TRAV and TRBV primers were used for first-strand cDNA, covering alpha and beta chains. TCRs were amplified for around 20 PCR cycles with a constant-region primer and V-primer adapter. TCRdb itself ran the reads through MiXCR, one entry per CDR3 protein. The sample contains approximately 91,000 distinct CDR3 sequences, around a fifth of which appear only once.

This sequence joins TRBV7-2 and TRBJ2-5, with 10 positions matching TRBD1. The sample in question was PBMCs, obtained after low-dose radiotherapy plus immunotherapy. This TCR was recovered from a female donor with ovarian cancer. The DNA for the CDR3 is TGTGCCAGCAGCTTAATTGACAGGGGGCTAGAAGAGACCCAGTACTTC. As protein: CASSLIDRGLEETQYF. Full variable domain (missing parts from reference TRBV7-2 and TRBJ2-5): GAGVSQSPSNKVTEKGKDVELRCDPISGHTALYWYRQSLGQGLEFLIYFQGNSAPDKSGLPSDRFSAERTGGSVSTLTIQRTQQEDSAVYLCASSLIDRGLEETQYFGPGTRLLVL.